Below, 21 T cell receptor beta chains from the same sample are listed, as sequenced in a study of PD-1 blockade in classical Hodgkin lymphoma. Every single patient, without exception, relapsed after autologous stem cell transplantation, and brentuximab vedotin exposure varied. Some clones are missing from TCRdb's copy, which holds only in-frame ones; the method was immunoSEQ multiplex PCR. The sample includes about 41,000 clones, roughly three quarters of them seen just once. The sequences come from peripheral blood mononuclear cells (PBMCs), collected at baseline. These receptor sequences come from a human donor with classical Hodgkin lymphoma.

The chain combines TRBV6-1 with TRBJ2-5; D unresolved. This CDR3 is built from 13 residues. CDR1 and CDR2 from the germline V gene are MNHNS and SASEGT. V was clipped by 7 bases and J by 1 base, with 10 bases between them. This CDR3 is CASTAAGQETQYF. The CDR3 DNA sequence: TGTGCCAGCACCGCGGCAGGCCAAGAGACCCAGTACTTC.

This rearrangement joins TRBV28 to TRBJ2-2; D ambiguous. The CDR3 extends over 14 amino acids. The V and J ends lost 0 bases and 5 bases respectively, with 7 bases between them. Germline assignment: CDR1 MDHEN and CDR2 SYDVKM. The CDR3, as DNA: TGTGCCAGCAGTTTATGGCAGGAGACCGGGGAGCTGTTTTTT. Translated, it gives CASSLWQETGELFF.

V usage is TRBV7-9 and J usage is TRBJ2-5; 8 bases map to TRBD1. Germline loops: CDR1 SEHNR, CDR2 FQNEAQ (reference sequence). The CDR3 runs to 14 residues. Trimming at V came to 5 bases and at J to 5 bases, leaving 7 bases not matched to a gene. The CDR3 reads CASSGGQVRETQYF. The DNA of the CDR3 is TGTGCCAGCAGCGGGGGACAGGTGCGTGAGACCCAGTACTTC.

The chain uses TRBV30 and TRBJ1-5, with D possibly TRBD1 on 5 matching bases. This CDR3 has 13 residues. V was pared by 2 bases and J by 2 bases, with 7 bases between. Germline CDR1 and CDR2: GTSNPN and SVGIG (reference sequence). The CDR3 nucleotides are TGTGCCTGGAGTCCACAGGGCAATCAGCCCCAGCATTTT. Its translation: CAWSPQGNQPQHF.

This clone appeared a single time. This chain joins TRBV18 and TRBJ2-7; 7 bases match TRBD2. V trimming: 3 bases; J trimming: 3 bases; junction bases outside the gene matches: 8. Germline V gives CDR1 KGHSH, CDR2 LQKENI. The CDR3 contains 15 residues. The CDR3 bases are TGTGCCAGCTCACCGCGGGGGAGTCCGAACTACGAGCAGTACTTC. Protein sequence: CASSPRGSPNYEQYF.

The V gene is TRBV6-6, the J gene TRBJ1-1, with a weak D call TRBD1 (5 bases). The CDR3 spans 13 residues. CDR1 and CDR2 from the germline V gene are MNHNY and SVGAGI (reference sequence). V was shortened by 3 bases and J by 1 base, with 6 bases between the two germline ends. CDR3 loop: CASSYGGNTEAFF. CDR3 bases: TGTGCCAGCAGTTATGGGGGGAACACTGAAGCTTTCTTT.

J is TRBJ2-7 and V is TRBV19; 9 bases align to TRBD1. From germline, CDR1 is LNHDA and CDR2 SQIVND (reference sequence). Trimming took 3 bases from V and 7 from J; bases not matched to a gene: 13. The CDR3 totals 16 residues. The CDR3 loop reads CASSIGAGTGSGEQYF. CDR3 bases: TGTGCCAGTAGTATCGGTGCGGGGACAGGGTCGGGGGAGCAGTACTTC.

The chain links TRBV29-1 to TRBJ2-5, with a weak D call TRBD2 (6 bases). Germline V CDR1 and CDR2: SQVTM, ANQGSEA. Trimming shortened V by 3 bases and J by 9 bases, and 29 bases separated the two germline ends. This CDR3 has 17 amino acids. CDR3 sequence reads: CSVDPPLAEELTWAQYF. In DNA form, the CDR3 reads TGCAGCGTTGATCCCCCCTTAGCGGAGGAGCTAACCTGGGCCCAGTACTTC.

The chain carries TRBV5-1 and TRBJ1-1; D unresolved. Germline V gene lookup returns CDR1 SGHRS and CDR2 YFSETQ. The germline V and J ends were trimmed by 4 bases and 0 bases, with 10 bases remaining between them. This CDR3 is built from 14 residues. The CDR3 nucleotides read TGCGCCAGCAGCCTTCAGTCCATGAACACTGAAGCTTTCTTT. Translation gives CASSLQSMNTEAFF.

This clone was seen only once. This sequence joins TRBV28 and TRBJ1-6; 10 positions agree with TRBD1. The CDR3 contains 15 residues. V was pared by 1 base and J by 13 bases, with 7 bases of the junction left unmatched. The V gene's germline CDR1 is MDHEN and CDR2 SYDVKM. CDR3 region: CASSLLGTGVSPLHF. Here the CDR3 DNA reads TGTGCCAGCAGTTTATTAGGGACAGGGGTAAGCCCCCTCCACTTT. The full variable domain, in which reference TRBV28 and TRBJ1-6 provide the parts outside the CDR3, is DVKVTQSSRYLVKRTGEKVFLECVQDMDHENMFWYRQDPGLGLRLIYFSYDVKMKEKGDIPEGYSVSREKKERFSLILESASTNQTSMYLCASSLLGTGVSPLHFGNGTRLTVT.

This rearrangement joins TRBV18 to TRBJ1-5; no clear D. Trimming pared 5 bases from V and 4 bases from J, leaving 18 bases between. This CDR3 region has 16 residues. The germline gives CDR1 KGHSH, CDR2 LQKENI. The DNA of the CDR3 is TGTGCCAGCTCAACGGGGTCCACGCTCCCAAATCAGCCCCAGCATTTT. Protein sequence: CASSTGSTLPNQPQHF.

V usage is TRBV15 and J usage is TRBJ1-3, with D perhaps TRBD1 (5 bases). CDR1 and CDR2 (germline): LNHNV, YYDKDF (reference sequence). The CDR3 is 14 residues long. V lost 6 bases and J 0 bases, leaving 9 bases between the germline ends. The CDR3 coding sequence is TGTGCCACCAGGACAGTTCCCTCTGGAAACACCATATATTTT. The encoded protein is CATRTVPSGNTIYF.

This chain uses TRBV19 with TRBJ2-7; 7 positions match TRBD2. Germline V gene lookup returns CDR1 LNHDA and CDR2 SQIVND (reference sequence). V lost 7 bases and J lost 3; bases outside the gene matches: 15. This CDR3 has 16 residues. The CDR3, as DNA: TGTGCCAGTACCATTACCGGGGGGTCCCCTCTCTACGAGCAGTACTTC. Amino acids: CASTITGGSPLYEQYF.

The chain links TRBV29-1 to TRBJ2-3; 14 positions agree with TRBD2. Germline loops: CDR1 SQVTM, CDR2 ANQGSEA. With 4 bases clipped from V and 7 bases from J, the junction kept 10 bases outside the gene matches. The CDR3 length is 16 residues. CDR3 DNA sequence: TGCAGCGTTGGTGGGACTAGCGGGAGACTGCAAAATACGCAGTATTTT. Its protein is CSVGGTSGRLQNTQYF.

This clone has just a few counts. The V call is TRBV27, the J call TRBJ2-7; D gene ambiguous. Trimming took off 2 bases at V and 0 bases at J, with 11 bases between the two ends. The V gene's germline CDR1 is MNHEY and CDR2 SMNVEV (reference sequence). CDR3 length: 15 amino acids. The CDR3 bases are TGTGCCAGCAGTTTAAGGCCGCAGAGCTCCTACGAGCAGTACTTC. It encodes CASSLRPQSSYEQYF.

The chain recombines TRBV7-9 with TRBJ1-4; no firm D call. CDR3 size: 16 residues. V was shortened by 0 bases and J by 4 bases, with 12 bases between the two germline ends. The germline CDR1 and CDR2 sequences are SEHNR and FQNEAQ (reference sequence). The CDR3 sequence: CASSLALGGLNEKLFF. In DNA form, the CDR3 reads TGTGCCAGCAGCTTAGCGTTGGGCGGTCTTAATGAAAAACTGTTTTTT.

CDR3 DNA: TGTGCCAGCAGCAAAAGTTCGGGACTGGGGGTGGGTGAGCAGTTCTTC. This encodes CASSKSSGLGVGEQFF. V is TRBV4-2 and J is TRBJ2-1, with a possible D match to TRBD2 (6 bases). This CDR3 contains 16 residues. Germline V gene lookup returns CDR1 LGHNA and CDR2 YNFKEQ. V lost 5 bases, J lost 9 bases, and 23 bases lay in between.

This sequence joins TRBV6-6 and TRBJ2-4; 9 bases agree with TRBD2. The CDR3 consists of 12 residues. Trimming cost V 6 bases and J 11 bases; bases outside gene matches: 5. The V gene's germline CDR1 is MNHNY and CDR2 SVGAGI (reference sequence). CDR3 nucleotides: TGTGCCAGCAGGGGGACTAGCTTAGTTCAGTACTTC. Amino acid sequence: CASRGTSLVQYF.

The CDR3 protein is CASSIVGRDLQPQHF. CDR3 nucleotide sequence: TGTGCCAGTAGTATAGTGGGCAGGGACTTGCAGCCCCAGCATTTT. The V call is TRBV19, the J call TRBJ1-5; D possibly corresponds to TRBD1 (5 bases). Germline CDR1 is LNHDA and CDR2 is SQIVND (reference sequence). V lost 1 base to trimming and J lost 7 bases, with 14 bases between them. CDR3 length: 15 amino acids. The whole variable domain, remainder taken from reference TRBV19 and TRBJ1-5, is DGGITQSPKYLFRKEGQNVTLSCEQNLNHDAMYWYRQDPGQGLRLIYYSQIVNDFQKGDIAEGYSVSREKKESFPLTVTSAQKNPTAFYLCASSIVGRDLQPQHFGDGTRLSIL.

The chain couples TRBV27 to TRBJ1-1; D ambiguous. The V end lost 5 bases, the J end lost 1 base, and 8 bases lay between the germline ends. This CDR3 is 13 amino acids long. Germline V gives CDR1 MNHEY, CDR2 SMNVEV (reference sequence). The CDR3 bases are TGTGCCAGCAGTGTAAGGGAGAACACTGAAGCTTTCTTT. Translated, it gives CASSVRENTEAFF.

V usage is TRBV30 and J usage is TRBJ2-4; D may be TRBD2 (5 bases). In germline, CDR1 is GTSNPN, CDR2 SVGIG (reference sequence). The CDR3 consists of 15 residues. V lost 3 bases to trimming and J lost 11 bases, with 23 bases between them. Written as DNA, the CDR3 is TGTGCCTGGAGAGGAGCGGTGGCACCTCAAGGCGTTCAGTACTTC. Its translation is CAWRGAVAPQGVQYF.